This entry concerns a single T cell receptor beta chain. Its matching antigen is unknown. This entry comes from a study of Graves' ophthalmopathy and Graves' hyperthyroidism. At the level of the study: Ahead of any treatment, peripheral blood was obtained at the initial diagnosis.

The TCR beta CDR3 regions underwent amplification from RNA transcripts. HTBI-primed RT-PCR formed the first round, and a multiplex PCR formed the second. TCRdb re-called the multiplex PCR reads with MiXCR, one entry per CDR3 protein. This sample has about 180,000 distinct CDR3 sequences, with 30% to 45% found just once. Other autoimmune diseases, uncontrolled infections, pregnancy or lactation led to the exclusion of patients. The V gene's germline CDR1 is MNHEY and CDR2 SVGEGT. This CDR3 comprises 13 residues. Deletions cut 4 bases from V and 6 bases from J, with 10 bases between. Whole-study results and caveats: As the model predicted ophthalmopathy progression, it achieved a sensitivity of 55% to 71% and a specificity of 72.22%. Blood was where most expanded thyroid clonotypes above 0.001 frequency also turned up.

The chain employs TRBV6-2 or TRBV6-3 and TRBJ1-5, with D perhaps matching TRBD1 (6 bases). This receptor was identified in a woman between 40 and 50 years old with Graves' ophthalmopathy. Sequencing was performed on peripheral blood. CDR3 loop: CASSLARGQPQHF. The CDR3 DNA is TGTGCCAGCAGTTTAGCCAGGGGTCAGCCCCAGCATTTT.